A selection of T cell receptor delta chains follows, all from one sample in a study of Vδ1+ human thymocytes. TCRdb re-analyzed the multiplex PCR reads via CATT. The sample has tens of thousands of delta-chain clones, approximately 16% seen once. Sequenced: Vdelta1+ gamma-delta thymocytes from the thymus. The receptors stem from a boy under three years old who had congenital heart surgery. Both conserved end residues are trimmed from each CDR3.

v_call	cdr3_length	j_call	cdr3_aa
TRDV1	18	TRDJ1	ALVGPLSVLGVKYTDKLI
TRDV1	18	TRDJ1	ALGELGGTPLGSYTDKLI
TRDV1	21	TRDJ1	ALGNQWGRDTGPRASYTDKLI
TRDV1	19	TRDJ1	ALGPPPAGDWGIIGTDKLI
TRDV1	19	TRDJ1	ALGDHETHPTLGYEGDKLI
TRDV1	24	TRDJ1	ALGEDRVECGVVLGDRSLHTDKLI
TRDV2	19	TRDJ1	ACDTGPILGDAHPYTDKLI
TRDV2	13	TRDJ1	ACELLGGRTDKLI
TRDV1	16	TRDJ1	ALGESGPGWEYTDKLI
TRDV1	19	TRDJ1	ALGDAGGYRTSSWYTDKLI
TRDV1	18	TRDJ1	ALGESLYLLGDQLTDKLI
TRDV1	16	TRDJ1	ALGEIWGIRGYTDKLI
TRDV2	18	TRDJ1	ACDPTLGVENTDCTDKLI
TRDV1	19	TRDJ1	ALGELSQLYWGIPLTDKLI
TRDV1	17	TRDJ1	ALGERSGQLGAYTDKLI
TRDV1	19	TRDJ1	ALGESPRPPDLGGYTDKLI
TRDV1	19	TRDJ1	ALGERLKRWGITLRTDKLI
TRDV1	18	TRDJ1	ALGGAVYWGIPRDTDKLI
TRDV1	18	TRDJ1	ALGEGNFLPRTGFVRGLI
TRDV1	20	TRDJ1	ALGEGTFNEYWGIRRTDKLI
TRDV1	20	TRDJ1	ALGEVGRSGGFSASYTDKLI
TRDV1	16	TRDJ1	ALGELPLLGDGTDKLI
TRDV1	16	TRDJ1	ALGDPGIWGIRGDKLI
TRDV1	16	TRDJ1	ALGEGITTGWGCLKLI
TRDV1	21	TRDJ1	ALGELPDWGPPLSGFYTDKLI
TRDV1	13	TRDJ1	ALGDYWAYTDKLI
TRDV1	14	TRDJ1	ALGERMGDTPDKLI
TRDV1	16	TRDJ1	ALGELAPAGTYTDKLI
TRDV1	21	TRDJ1	ALGVLRKPSRAFRDPYTDKLI
TRDV1	19	TRDJ1	ALGELNCLPKGQTDTDKLI
TRDV1	18	TRDJ1	ALGESFWGIEFPYTDKLI
TRDV1	16	TRDJ1	ALSDFLPGGTYTDKLI
TRDV1	16	TRDJ1	ALGEPEWWGIGTDKLI
TRDV1	19	TRDJ1	ALGDPTERTGGYWGTDKLI
TRDV1	19	TRDJ1	ALGELRPTREMGGDRNKLI
TRDV1	13	TRDJ1	ALGEKSSCTDKLI
TRDV1	21	TRDJ1	ALGELEATFPFGGYATVDKLI
TRDV1	17	TRDJ1	ALGEPNPNPWGLTDKLI
TRDV1	19	TRDJ1	ALGEDRSASVILIRTDKLI
TRDV1	16	TRDJ1	ALGEVDLLGDIRDKLI
TRDV1	19	TRDJ1	ALGEQTSHILGDQYTDKLI
TRDV1	13	TRDJ1	ALGDLSTGGLKLI